These 19 T cell receptor beta chains share one sample of origin, sequenced in a study of OX40 agonist ivuxolimab in advanced cancers. Profiling relied on immunoSEQ multiplex PCR, and the TCRdb table lists in-frame clones only, not all of them. The sample includes 14,000 or so clones, around 87% of them seen just once. This sample comprised CD4+ or CD8+ T cells sorted from blood, obtained in a trial of the OX40 agonist ivuxolimab. Receptors originate from an adult with an advanced solid tumor such as melanoma, head and neck, liver or kidney cancer.

J is TRBJ2-5 and V is TRBV6-5; D might be TRBD1 (6 bases). The J call may be in error: the DNA end matches TRBJ2-7 better. The CDR3 length is 13 residues. CDR1 and CDR2 (germline): MNHEY, SVGAGI. CDR3 amino acids: CASSPTGPYEQYF. DNA of the CDR3: TGTGCCAGCAGCCCCACAGGGCCGTACGAGCAGTACTTC.

The chain uses TRBV7-9 and TRBJ1-2; a weak D match, TRBD1 (5 bases). Between the trimmed V and J ends, which lost 2 bases and 1 base, there was a span of 8 bases. Germline CDR1 reads SEHNR; CDR2 reads FQNEAQ (reference sequence). This CDR3 is built from 14 residues. The CDR3 spells CASSLSQGNYGYTF. The CDR3, as DNA: TGTGCCAGCAGCTTAAGTCAGGGTAACTATGGCTACACCTTC.

The genes are TRBV2 and TRBJ2-5; the match to TRBD2 covers 7 bases. Looked up from germline, CDR1 is SNHLY and CDR2 is FYNNEI. V shed 5 bases and J 2 bases; nucleotides not matched to a gene: 5. This CDR3 is 14 amino acids long. The CDR3 protein is CASSRTSQQETQYF. CDR3 DNA sequence: TGTGCCAGCAGTAGGACTAGTCAACAAGAGACCCAGTACTTC. The variable domain in full, with the rest retrieved from reference TRBV2 and TRBJ2-5, is EPEVTQTPSHQVTQMGQEVILRCVPISNHLYFYWYRQILGQKVEFLVSFYNNEISEKSEIFDDQFSVERPDGSNFTLKIRSTKLEDSAMYFCASSRTSQQETQYFGPGTRLLVL.

The V and J genes are TRBV5-4 and TRBJ2-3, with TRBD1 matching 11 bases. Germline CDR1 SGHNT, CDR2 YYREEE (reference sequence). Trimming at V came to 4 bases and at J to 4 bases, leaving 8 bases not matched to a gene. The CDR3 sequence is 16 residues long. CDR3 region: CASSGRTGGGSDTQYF. DNA for the CDR3: TGTGCCAGCAGCGGACGGACAGGGGGCGGGTCAGATACGCAGTATTTT.

This clone was found once. The chain recombines TRBV7-8 with TRBJ1-6; 7 bases align to TRBD1. Unmatched junction bases numbered 11, after V lost 4 bases and J lost 14 bases. Germline CDR1 is SGHVS and CDR2 is FQNEAQ. The length of the CDR3 is 14 residues. The CDR3 loop reads CASSSGGEGGALHF. DNA for the CDR3: TGTGCCAGCAGCTCGGGGGGGGAAGGGGGCGCCCTCCACTTT.

This chain connects TRBV27 to TRBJ1-1, with a weak D call TRBD1 (6 bases). The CDR3 runs to 14 residues. Trimming took 4 bases from V and 1 from J, leaving 10 bases between them. Germline V CDR1 and CDR2: MNHEY, SMNVEV (reference sequence). The DNA for the CDR3 is TGTGCCAGCAGTTCAGGACAGACGAACACTGAAGCTTTCTTT. Translation gives CASSSGQTNTEAFF.

The chain is built from TRBV5-1 and TRBJ2-1; no clear D gene. V lost 0 bases, J lost 7 bases, and 8 bases lay in between. Per the germline V gene, CDR1 is SGHRS and CDR2 is YFSETQ. The CDR3 has 13 residues. CDR3 sequence reads: CASSLAPLNEQFF. CDR3 coding DNA: TGCGCCAGCAGCTTGGCCCCATTAAATGAGCAGTTCTTC.

V gene TRBV12-1 combines with J gene TRBJ2-1; the table names TRBD1, a call not compared with the DNA. TRBV12-1 corresponds to a pseudogene. This CDR3 is 16 amino acids long. The CDR3 sequence: CASTLRDIGNYNEQFF. Here the CDR3 DNA reads TGTGCCAGCACACTACGGGACATAGGCAACTACAATGAGCAGTTCTTC.

The V gene is TRBV7-3, the J gene TRBJ2-3; a possible D gene is TRBD1 (6 bases). In germline, CDR1 is SGHTA, CDR2 FQGTGA. Trimming removed 3 bases at V and 3 bases at J, with 7 bases between. The CDR3 consists of 13 residues. The CDR3 nucleotides read TGTGCCAGCAGCTTTCAGGGGACAGATACGCAGTATTTT. Its protein is CASSFQGTDTQYF.

The J gene is TRBJ1-5, the V gene TRBV2; D is uncertain. CDR1 and CDR2 from the germline V gene are SNHLY and FYNNEI. Trimming removed 4 bases at V and 0 bases at J, with 7 bases between. This CDR3 has 14 residues. The CDR3 DNA reads TGTGCCAGCAGTGCAGGTTTTAGCAATCAGCCCCAGCATTTT. Its protein product is CASSAGFSNQPQHF.

The genes are TRBV4-2 and TRBJ1-3, with D uncertain. This CDR3 is built from 12 residues. Germline values: CDR1 LGHNA, CDR2 YNFKEQ. V was shortened by 3 bases and J by 3 bases, with 3 bases between the two germline ends. The CDR3: CASSQGGNTIYF. In DNA form, the CDR3 reads TGTGCCAGCAGCCAGGGTGGAAACACCATATATTTT.

V gene TRBV10-3 combines with J gene TRBJ1-2, with a possible D match to TRBD1 (5 bases). Germline V gene sequence: CDR1 ENHRY, CDR2 SYGVKD. The CDR3 totals 14 residues. V shed 11 bases and J shed 2 bases, with 18 bases lying between them. The CDR3 reads CAAQAGGTNYGYTF. The CDR3 nucleotides are TGTGCCGCCCAGGCGGGGGGGACGAACTATGGCTACACCTTC.

This clone was found once. CDR3 nucleotides: TGTGCCAGCTCGCTAAGGGGTGGGACAGAGACCCAGTACTTC. It yields the protein CASSLRGGTETQYF. V is TRBV18 and J is TRBJ2-5; D possibly uses TRBD1 or TRBD2 (5 bases each). Germline V gene lookup returns CDR1 KGHSH and CDR2 LQKENI. V was trimmed by 6 bases and J by 4 bases, leaving 15 bases between them. The CDR3 is made up of 14 amino acids.

The chain couples TRBV11-1 to TRBJ2-6; D call uncertain. The CDR3 is 15 amino acids. CDR1 and CDR2 from the germline V gene are SGHAT and FQDESV (reference sequence). V was shortened by 5 bases and J by 0 bases, with 8 bases between the two germline ends. CDR3 residues: CASSARGSGANVLTF. The CDR3 nucleotides are TGTGCCAGCAGCGCTCGAGGCTCTGGGGCCAACGTCCTGACTTTC. Full variable domain (missing parts from reference TRBV11-1 and TRBJ2-6): EAEVAQSPRYKITEKSQAVAFWCDPISGHATLYWYRQILGQGPELLVQFQDESVVDDSQLPKDRFSAERLKGVDSTLKIQPAELGDSAMYLCASSARGSGANVLTFGAGSRLTVL.

In its sample, this clone was seen once. The CDR3 sequence: CASSLAEGGPGDTQYF. CDR3 nucleotide sequence: TGCGCCAGCAGCTTGGCCGAGGGGGGGCCGGGAGATACGCAGTATTTT. The gene calls are TRBV5-1 and TRBJ2-3, with D possibly TRBD2 on 7 matching bases. This CDR3 region has 16 residues. CDR1 SGHRS and CDR2 YFSETQ come from the germline V gene. Deletions cut 0 bases from V and 5 bases from J, with 16 bases between.

The chain carries TRBV18 and TRBJ2-1; D gene ambiguous. This CDR3 is built from 13 residues. The V and J ends lost 2 bases and 2 bases respectively, with 4 bases between them. Germline values: CDR1 KGHSH, CDR2 LQKENI. The CDR3 here is CASSPWAYNEQFF. The CDR3 bases are TGTGCCAGCTCACCATGGGCCTACAATGAGCAGTTCTTC.

The chain uses TRBV7-8 and TRBJ1-2; D gene ambiguous. This CDR3 is built from 13 residues. Germline CDR1 SGHVS, CDR2 FQNEAQ. Trimming took 5 bases from V and 8 from J, leaving 15 bases between them. The CDR3 DNA reads TGTGCCAGCAGCCCCAGTCGAACCCCAGGCTACACCTTC. It encodes CASSPSRTPGYTF.

The rearrangement links TRBV5-1 to TRBJ2-1; no definite D call. The V gene lost 4 bases and the J gene lost 0 bases, with 11 bases spanning the gap. CDR1 and CDR2 from the germline V gene are SGHRS and YFSETQ. The CDR3 is made up of 15 amino acids. Written as DNA, the CDR3 is TGCGCCAGCAGCCCCGCTTTGAGCTCCTACAATGAGCAGTTCTTC. Its translation is CASSPALSSYNEQFF.

The chain joins TRBV27 to TRBJ2-1; 8 bases line up with TRBD1. CDR3 size: 14 residues. Germline trimming cut 2 bases from V and 9 bases from J; bases unmatched to any gene: 6. Germline-derived CDR1 and CDR2 are MNHEY and SMNVEV (reference sequence). The CDR3 protein is CASSLRDRMGEQFF. CDR3 DNA: TGTGCCAGCAGTTTAAGGGACAGGATGGGTGAGCAGTTCTTC.